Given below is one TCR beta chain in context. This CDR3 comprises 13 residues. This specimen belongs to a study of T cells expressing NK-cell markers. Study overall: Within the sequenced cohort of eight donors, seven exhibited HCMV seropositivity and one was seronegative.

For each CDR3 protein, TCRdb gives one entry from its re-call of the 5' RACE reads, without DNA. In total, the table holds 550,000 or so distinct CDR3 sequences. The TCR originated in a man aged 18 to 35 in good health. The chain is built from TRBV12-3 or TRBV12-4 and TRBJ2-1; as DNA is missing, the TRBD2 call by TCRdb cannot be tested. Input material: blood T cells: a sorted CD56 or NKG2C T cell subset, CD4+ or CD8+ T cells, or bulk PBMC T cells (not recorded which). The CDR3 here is CASGGLASNEQFF.